This T cell receptor (beta chain) was sequenced during a study of blood T cell repertoires in COVID-19. On the study more broadly: Material from acute and convalescent COVID-19 was sourced from the United States, Italy and Spain.

In the original workflow: Reference gene primer amplification gave estimated nucleated cell counts. The assay was immunoSEQ multiplex PCR, and TCRdb's table has in-frame clones only and misses some. Clonal size and the V and J genes are those of that table, whereas D and trimming came from the DNA. The sample holds 150,000 to 200,000 clones, 60% to 80% seen once. CDR1 is MNHNY and CDR2 is SVGAGI in the germline V gene (reference sequence). V lost 6 bases, J lost 0 bases, and 12 bases lay in between. The CDR3 runs 15 residues. This sequence originates from a man in his sixties with active or convalescent COVID-19. The specimen was peripheral blood. The gene calls are TRBV6-6 and TRBJ1-3, with D possibly matching TRBD1 (5 bases). The CDR3 bases are TGTGCCAGCAGCCGGACACCTTACTCTGGAAACACCATATATTTT. Amino acids: CASSRTPYSGNTIYF.